A selection of T cell receptor beta chains follows, all from one sample in a study of radiotherapy plus CTLA-4 blockade in lung cancer. Data came from immunoSEQ multiplex PCR; TCRdb stores just in-frame clones and leaves some out. The table shows approximately 85,000 clones, with approximately 86% occurring only once. The starting material was peripheral blood, obtained from a patient treated with radiotherapy plus ipilimumab. The source of these receptors is a human donor with non-small cell lung cancer who had a partial response to radiotherapy plus ipilimumab. The CDR3 runs from the conserved cysteine through the conserved F or W. The order of the fields is J gene, D gene, V gene, clone size, CDR3 DNA, CDR3 protein. A D gene is named only where the DNA matches it firmly. Clone size, where shown, is once, few, many, or a class for clones that have expanded.

TRBJ1-2 NA TRBV29-1 NA TGCAGCGTCGAAGTGTCTGGGCGACGCTACACCTTC CSVEVSGRRYTF
TRBJ1-5 TRBD1 TRBV19 NA TGTGCCAGTAGCGGGACAGGAGGTCAGCCCCAGCATTTT CASSGTGGQPQHF
TRBJ1-1 NA TRBV6-1 once TGTGCCACCGCGGGAGGCTCGAACACTGAAGCTTTCTTT CATAGGSNTEAFF
TRBJ2-4 TRBD2 TRBV25-1 NA TGTGCCAGCAGTGATCTCGGGGGGACCAAAAACATTCAGTACTTC CASSDLGGTKNIQYF
TRBJ2-7 TRBD2 TRBV28 few TGTGCCAGCAGTTCGACTAGCGGATCCTACGAGCAGTACTTC CASSSTSGSYEQYF
TRBJ2-6 NA TRBV7-9 NA TGTGCCAGCAGATCAGACTTCCAGATTCTACCTGGGGCCAACGTCCTGACTTTC CASRSDFQILPGANVLTF
TRBJ2-7 NA TRBV29-1 NA TGCAGCGGCGGGACAGCCTCCTACGAGCAGTACTTC CSGGTASYEQYF
TRBJ2-7 TRBD1 TRBV28 NA TGTGCCAGCAGTCCACTCAGCCCGGGACAGGGTACGGTCGAGCAGTACTTC CASSPLSPGQGTVEQYF
TRBJ1-2 NA TRBV4-1 NA TGCGCCAGCAGCCAAGATGGCAGGAGGCCTTATGGCTACACCTTC CASSQDGRRPYGYTF
TRBJ2-1 NA TRBV28 few TGTGCCAGCAGTTTATTCCAGGGAATAAAAAATGAGCAGTTCTTC CASSLFQGIKNEQFF
TRBJ2-3 TRBD2 TRBV7-2 NA TGTGCCAGCAGCTTAGGAGGGCTAGCGGGAGGCGCGGGAGATACGCAGTATTTT CASSLGGLAGGAGDTQYF
TRBJ2-2 NA TRBV29-1 NA TGCAGCGTTGACGGGGGTCTGAACACCGGGGAGCTGTTTTTT CSVDGGLNTGELFF
TRBJ1-1 TRBD1 TRBV28 NA TGTGCCAGCAGTTCTATTAAACAGGGGACTTATGAAGCTTTCTTT CASSSIKQGTYEAFF
TRBJ2-3 TRBD1 TRBV5-1 NA TGCGCCAGCAGCTTAGGACAGGGGAGCACAGATACGCAGTATTTT CASSLGQGSTDTQYF
TRBJ2-3 TRBD1 TRBV7-8 NA TGTGCCAGCTCGGGACAGCCCACAGATACGCAGTATTTT CASSGQPTDTQYF
TRBJ2-5 NA TRBV28 NA TGTGCCAGCAGTGGGCAGTTCCAAGAGACCCAGTACTTC CASSGQFQETQYF
TRBJ1-1 NA TRBV6-4 NA TGTGCCAGCAGTGAACACATGAACACTGAAGCTTTCTTT CASSEHMNTEAFF
TRBJ1-1 NA TRBV9 NA TGTGCCAGCAGCGTAGACAGTCAGATGAACACTGAAGCTTTCTTT CASSVDSQMNTEAFF
TRBJ2-1 TRBD2 TRBV7-9 NA TGTGCCAGCAGCTTAGAGGGAGGGCCCTACAATGAGCAGTTCTTC CASSLEGGPYNEQFF
TRBJ1-2 NA TRBV11-2 NA TGTGCCAGCAGCCGTGCGGGGAGCTATGGCTACACCTTC CASSRAGSYGYTF
TRBJ2-7 NA TRBV7-2 NA TGTGCCAGCAGCTTAGAAGCGGGCCGTTCCTACGAGCAGTACTTC CASSLEAGRSYEQYF
TRBJ1-6 TRBD1 TRBV7-9 NA TGTGCCAGCAGCTTAGTCCAGGGGGGTTCACCCCTCCACTTT CASSLVQGGSPLHF
TRBJ2-5 TRBD1 TRBV28 NA TGTGCCAGCACCCTCAGGGGGCGCGGAGAGACCCAGTACTTC CASTLRGRGETQYF
TRBJ1-2 TRBD1 TRBV7-3 NA TGTGCCAGCAGCCAGACGACAGGGGGCAGTTATGATGGCTACACCTTC CASSQTTGGSYDGYTF
TRBJ1-2 NA TRBV28 NA TGTGCCAGCACCCTGTCGCCAGGCAACCACTATGGCTACACCTTC CASTLSPGNHYGYTF
TRBJ1-2 NA TRBV7-2 NA TGTGCCAGCAGCTTAGAGTCCCGGGCACAGGCCAACTATGGCTACACCTTC CASSLESRAQANYGYTF
TRBJ2-1 NA TRBV5-1 NA TGCGCCAGCAGCTTTACTAGAGACAATGAGCAGTTCTTC CASSFTRDNEQFF
TRBJ1-5 NA TRBV2 NA TGTGCCAGCACATCGGGGTCGAATCAGCCCCAGCATTTT CASTSGSNQPQHF
TRBJ2-4 NA TRBV27 NA TGTGCCAGCAGCGTCTCGGGGTCGGAGGGCATTCAGTACTTC CASSVSGSEGIQYF
TRBJ1-4 TRBD1 TRBV30 NA TGTGCCTGGCCCGGGACAGGGCTTTTCAGACAGACTAATGAAAAACTGTTTTTT CAWPGTGLFRQTNEKLFF
TRBJ2-1 TRBD2 TRBV15 NA TGTGCCACCAGCAGAGATGGGCCTTTAACGGGAGCGGGAAATGAGCAGTTCTTC CATSRDGPLTGAGNEQFF
TRBJ1-2 TRBD1 TRBV5-1 NA TGCGCCAGCAGCTTGGGGGACAGCGTCTATGGCTACACCTTC CASSLGDSVYGYTF
TRBJ2-1 NA TRBV19 NA TGTGCCAGTGCTGTTAGCTCCTACAATGAGCAGTTCTTC CASAVSSYNEQFF
TRBJ2-5 NA TRBV5-6 NA TGTGCCAGCAGCTTGCCGGGAGCTCAAGAGACCCAGTACTTC CASSLPGAQETQYF
TRBJ1-6 NA TRBV6-6 NA TGTGCCAGCCGCCTCGGCGGGAATTCACCCCTCCACTTT CASRLGGNSPLHF
TRBJ2-1 TRBD2 TRBV7-3 NA TGTGCCAGCAGCCTCGGGACTAGCGGATTAAATGAGCAGTTCTTC CASSLGTSGLNEQFF
TRBJ2-1 NA TRBV9 NA TGTGCCAGCAGCGTAGAAGGGGCCACCTACAATGAGCAGTTCTTC CASSVEGATYNEQFF
TRBJ2-6 NA TRBV19 NA TGTGCCAGTACTTACTACCTCTCTGGGGCCAACGTCCTGACTTTC CASTYYLSGANVLTF
TRBJ1-2 TRBD1 TRBV5-1 NA TGCGCCAGCATGGGGAACAGGGGGCGCGGATATGGCTACACCTTC CASMGNRGRGYGYTF
TRBJ2-1 TRBD2 TRBV7-2 NA TGTGCCAGCAGCTTAGGTGGCCTAGCGGGCAAGAGCTCCTACAATGAGCAGTTCTTC CASSLGGLAGKSSYNEQFF
TRBJ1-5 NA TRBV19 once TGTGCCAGTAGTTACGGGGGGTCCAGGGGAGGTCAGCCCCAGCATTTT CASSYGGSRGGQPQHF
TRBJ2-1 TRBD2 TRBV25-1 NA TGTGCCAGCACCGTAGCGGGAGGAGCAGAGCAGTTCTTC CASTVAGGAEQFF
TRBJ1-4 NA TRBV6-5 NA TGTGCCAGCAGTAGCCCCAAGACAGGCCGGGAAAAACTGTTTTTT CASSSPKTGREKLFF
TRBJ2-7 TRBD1 TRBV28 NA TGTGCCAGCAACCTATTCGGACAGGGCTCCTACGAGCAGTACTTC CASNLFGQGSYEQYF
TRBJ1-1 NA TRBV19 NA TGTGCCAGTAGCGAGACAAGGGGCACTGAAGCTTTCTTT CASSETRGTEAFF
TRBJ1-1 NA TRBV28 NA TGTGCCAGCAGCCAAATATCCACAGTGCCAGACGCTTTCTTT CASSQISTVPDAFF
TRBJ2-5 NA TRBV28 NA TGTGCCAGCAGTTCCATCCGGGACTCTCAAGAGACCCAGTACTTC CASSSIRDSQETQYF
TRBJ1-1 NA TRBV19 NA TGTGCCAGTAGTATAGATCTCAGGGGCAGCATGAACACTGAAGCTTTCTTT CASSIDLRGSMNTEAFF
TRBJ2-1 TRBD1 TRBV6-5 NA TGTGCCAGCAGTGCCGACAGGGGTGGGAATGAGCAGTTCTTC CASSADRGGNEQFF
TRBJ2-5 TRBD2 TRBV5-1 NA TGTGCCAGCAGGGGACTAGCGGGAGCTGAAGAGACCCAGTACTTC CASRGLAGAEETQYF
TRBJ2-1 TRBD2 TRBV6-6 few TGTGCCAGCAGTGGAACTAGCGGGAGTTATAATGAGCAGTTCTTC CASSGTSGSYNEQFF
TRBJ2-1 NA TRBV7-8 once TGTGCCAGCAGCCCCTCCGGGACCTACAATGAGCAGTTCTTC CASSPSGTYNEQFF
TRBJ2-5 NA TRBV6-1 NA TGTGCCAGCAGTGAAGGGGGCGCTCAAGAGACCCAGTACTTC CASSEGGAQETQYF
TRBJ1-6 NA TRBV14 NA TGTGCCAGCAGCCAAGATAGGGGTGATTCACCCCTCCACTTT CASSQDRGDSPLHF
TRBJ2-1 NA TRBV9 NA TGTGCCAGCAGCGTAGAGGCTCCCGGGTGGGAGCAGTTCTTC CASSVEAPGWEQFF
TRBJ2-1 NA TRBV21-1 NA TGTGCCAGCAGCAAAGCCCGGGAGGGGACCATAGAGCAGTTCTTC CASSKAREGTIEQFF
TRBJ1-4 TRBD1 TRBV19 NA TGTGCCAGTACCCCGCTCCCCAGGGGGAGAATTGAAAAACTGTTTTTT CASTPLPRGRIEKLFF
TRBJ2-6 NA TRBV25-1 NA TGTGCCAGCACCCTCTCTGGGGCCAACGTCCTGACTTTC CASTLSGANVLTF
TRBJ1-2 TRBD1 TRBV19 NA TGTGCCAGTTCCAACCGGGACAGGGGTACTCGGGTGGACTATGGCTACACCTTC CASSNRDRGTRVDYGYTF